This T cell receptor (beta chain) was captured in a study of T cell changes during pregnancy in multiple sclerosis. Using immunoSEQ multiplex PCR, the repertoire was profiled, and TCRdb retains in-frame clones only, with some absent. The sample carries around 59,000 clones, around 93% recorded once. Losses at the gene ends were 5 bases for V and 3 bases for J; bases not matched to a gene: 4. CDR1 SGHTA and CDR2 FQGTGA come from the germline V gene. The CDR3 length is 15 residues. The sequenced sample was CD8+ T cells from peripheral blood mononuclear cells, obtained in the second trimester of pregnancy. The chain joins TRBV7-3 to TRBJ2-1, with 10 bases matching TRBD2. The receptor comes from a female donor with multiple sclerosis, enrolled in a pregnancy study. The CDR3 DNA reads as TGTGCCAGCAGCGCCCTAGCGGGGGACTACAATGAGCAGTTCTTC. This encodes CASSALAGDYNEQFF.